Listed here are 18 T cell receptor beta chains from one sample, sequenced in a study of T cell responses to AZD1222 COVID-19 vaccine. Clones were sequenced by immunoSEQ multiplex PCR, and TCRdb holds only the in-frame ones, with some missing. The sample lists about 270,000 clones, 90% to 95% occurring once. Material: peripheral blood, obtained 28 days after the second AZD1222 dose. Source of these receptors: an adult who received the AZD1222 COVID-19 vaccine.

The CDR3 DNA reads as TGTGCCAGCAGTTACTCGACACAGCACCCTTACGAGCAGTACTTC. Translation: CASSYSTQHPYEQYF. V and J are TRBV6-6 and TRBJ2-7; no clear D. The CDR3 has 15 residues. The V gene's germline CDR1 is MNHNY and CDR2 SVGAGI (reference sequence). The V and J ends lost 0 bases and 4 bases respectively, with 13 bases between them.

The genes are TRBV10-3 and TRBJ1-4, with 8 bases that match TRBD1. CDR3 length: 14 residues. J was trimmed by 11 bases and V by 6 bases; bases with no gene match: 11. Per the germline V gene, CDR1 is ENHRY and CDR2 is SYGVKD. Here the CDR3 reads CAIRETGDSGKLFF. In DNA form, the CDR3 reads TGTGCCATCAGGGAGACAGGGGACTCGGGGAAACTGTTTTTT.

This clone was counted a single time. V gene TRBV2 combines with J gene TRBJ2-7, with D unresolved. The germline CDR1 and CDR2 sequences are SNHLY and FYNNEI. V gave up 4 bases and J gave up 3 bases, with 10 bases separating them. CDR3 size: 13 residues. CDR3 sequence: CASSAGPGYEQYF. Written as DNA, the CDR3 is TGTGCCAGCAGTGCAGGCCCGGGCTACGAGCAGTACTTC.

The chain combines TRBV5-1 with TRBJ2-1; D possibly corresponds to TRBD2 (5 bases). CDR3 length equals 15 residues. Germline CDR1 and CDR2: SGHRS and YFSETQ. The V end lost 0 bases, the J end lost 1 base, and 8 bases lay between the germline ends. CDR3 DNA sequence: TGCGCCAGCAGCTTGGCCCTAGCTTCCTACAATGAGCAGTTCTTC. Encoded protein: CASSLALASYNEQFF. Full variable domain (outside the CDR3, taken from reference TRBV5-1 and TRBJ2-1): KAGVTQTPRYLIKTRGQQVTLSCSPISGHRSVSWYQQTPGQGLQFLFEYFSETQRNKGNFPGRFSGRQFSNSRSEMNVSTLELGDSALYLCASSLALASYNEQFFGPGTRLTVL.

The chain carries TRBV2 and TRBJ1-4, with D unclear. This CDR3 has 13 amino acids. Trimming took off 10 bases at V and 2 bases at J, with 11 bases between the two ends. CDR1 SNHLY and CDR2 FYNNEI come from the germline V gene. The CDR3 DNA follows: TGTGCCACAACCCGGGAGACTAATGAAAAACTGTTTTTT. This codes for CATTRETNEKLFF.

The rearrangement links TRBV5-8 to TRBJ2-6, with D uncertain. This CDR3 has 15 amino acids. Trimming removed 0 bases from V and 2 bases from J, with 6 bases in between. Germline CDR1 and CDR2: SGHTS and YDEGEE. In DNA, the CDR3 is TGTGCCAGCAGCTTGGTGGGGACTGGGGCCAACGTCCTGACTTTC. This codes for CASSLVGTGANVLTF.

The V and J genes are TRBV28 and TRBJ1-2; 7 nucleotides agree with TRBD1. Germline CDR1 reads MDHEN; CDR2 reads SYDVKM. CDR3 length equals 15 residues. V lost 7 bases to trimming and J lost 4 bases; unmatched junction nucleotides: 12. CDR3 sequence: CASTIRGAGRYGYTF. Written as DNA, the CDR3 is TGTGCCAGCACTATCAGGGGGGCTGGTCGCTATGGCTACACCTTC.

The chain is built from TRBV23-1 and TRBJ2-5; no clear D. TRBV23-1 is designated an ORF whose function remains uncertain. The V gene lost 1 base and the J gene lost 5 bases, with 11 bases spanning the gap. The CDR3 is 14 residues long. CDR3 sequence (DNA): TGCGCCAGCAGTCAATGGTCTAATCGGGAGACCCAGTACTTC. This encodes CASSQWSNRETQYF.

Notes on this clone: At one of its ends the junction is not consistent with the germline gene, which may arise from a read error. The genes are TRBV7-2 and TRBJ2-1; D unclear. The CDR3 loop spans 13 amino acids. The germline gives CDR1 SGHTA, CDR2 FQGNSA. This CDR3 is CASSLDSYDEQFF. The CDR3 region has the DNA TGTGCCAGCAGCTTAGACTCCTACGATGAGCAGTTCTTC.

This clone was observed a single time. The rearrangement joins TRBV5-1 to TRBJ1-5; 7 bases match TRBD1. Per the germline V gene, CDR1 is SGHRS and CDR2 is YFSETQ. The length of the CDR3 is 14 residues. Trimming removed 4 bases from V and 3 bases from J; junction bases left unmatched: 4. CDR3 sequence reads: CASSTGDYNQPQHF. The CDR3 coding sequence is TGCGCCAGCAGCACAGGGGATTACAATCAGCCCCAGCATTTT.

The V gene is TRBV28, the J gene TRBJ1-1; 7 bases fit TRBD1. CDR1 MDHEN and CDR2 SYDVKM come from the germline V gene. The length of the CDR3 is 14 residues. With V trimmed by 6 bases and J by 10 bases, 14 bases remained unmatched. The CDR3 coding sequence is TGTGCCAGCAGAGAGACAGGGATCTCCTATGGAGCTTTCTTT. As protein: CASRETGISYGAFF.

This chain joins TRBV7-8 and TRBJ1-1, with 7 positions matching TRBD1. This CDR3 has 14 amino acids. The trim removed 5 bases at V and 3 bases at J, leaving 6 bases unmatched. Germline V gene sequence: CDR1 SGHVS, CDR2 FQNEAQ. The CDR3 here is CASSHRDSHTEAFF. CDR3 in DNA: TGTGCCAGCAGCCACCGGGACAGCCACACTGAAGCTTTCTTT. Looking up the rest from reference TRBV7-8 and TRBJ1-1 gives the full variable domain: GAGVSQSPRYKVAKRGQDVALRCDPISGHVSLFWYQQALGQGPEFLTYFQNEAQLDKSGLPSDRFFAERPEGSVSTLKIQRTQQEDSAVYLCASSHRDSHTEAFFGQGTRLTVV.

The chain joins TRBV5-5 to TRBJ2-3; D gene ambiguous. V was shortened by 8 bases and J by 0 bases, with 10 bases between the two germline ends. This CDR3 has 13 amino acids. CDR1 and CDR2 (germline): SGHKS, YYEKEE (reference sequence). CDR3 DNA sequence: TGTGCCAGAGGCTCAGCGAGCACAGATACGCAGTATTTT. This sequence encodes CARGSASTDTQYF.

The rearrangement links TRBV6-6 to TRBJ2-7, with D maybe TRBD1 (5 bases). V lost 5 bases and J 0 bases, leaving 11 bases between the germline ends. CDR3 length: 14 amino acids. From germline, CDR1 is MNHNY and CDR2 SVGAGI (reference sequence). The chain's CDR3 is CASSPQGSSYEQYF. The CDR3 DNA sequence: TGTGCCAGCAGTCCTCAGGGAAGCTCCTACGAGCAGTACTTC.

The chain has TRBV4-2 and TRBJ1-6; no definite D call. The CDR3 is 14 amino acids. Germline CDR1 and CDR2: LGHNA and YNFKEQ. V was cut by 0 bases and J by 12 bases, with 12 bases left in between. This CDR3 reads CASSQDLGEGPLHF. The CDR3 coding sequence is TGTGCCAGCAGCCAAGATTTAGGTGAGGGACCCCTCCACTTT.

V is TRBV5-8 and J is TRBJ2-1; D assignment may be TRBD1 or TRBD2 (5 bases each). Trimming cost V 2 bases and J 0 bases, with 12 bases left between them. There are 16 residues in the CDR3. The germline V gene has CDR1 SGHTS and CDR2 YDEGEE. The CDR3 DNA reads TGTGCCAGCAGCTTAGAGGGGCTTAGCTCCTACAATGAGCAGTTCTTC. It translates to CASSLEGLSSYNEQFF.

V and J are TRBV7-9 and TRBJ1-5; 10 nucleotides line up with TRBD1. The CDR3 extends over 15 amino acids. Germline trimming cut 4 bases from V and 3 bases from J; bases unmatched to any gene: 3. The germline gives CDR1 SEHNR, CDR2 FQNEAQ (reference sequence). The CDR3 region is CASSSTGGLNQPQHF. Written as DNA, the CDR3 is TGTGCCAGCAGCTCGACAGGGGGCCTCAATCAGCCCCAGCATTTT.

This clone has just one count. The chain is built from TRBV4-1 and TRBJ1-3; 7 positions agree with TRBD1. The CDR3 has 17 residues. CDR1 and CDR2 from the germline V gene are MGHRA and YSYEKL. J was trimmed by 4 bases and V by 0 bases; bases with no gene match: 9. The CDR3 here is CASSQEPQGPLGNTIYF. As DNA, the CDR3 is TGCGCCAGCAGCCAAGAGCCACAGGGGCCATTAGGAAACACCATATATTTT.